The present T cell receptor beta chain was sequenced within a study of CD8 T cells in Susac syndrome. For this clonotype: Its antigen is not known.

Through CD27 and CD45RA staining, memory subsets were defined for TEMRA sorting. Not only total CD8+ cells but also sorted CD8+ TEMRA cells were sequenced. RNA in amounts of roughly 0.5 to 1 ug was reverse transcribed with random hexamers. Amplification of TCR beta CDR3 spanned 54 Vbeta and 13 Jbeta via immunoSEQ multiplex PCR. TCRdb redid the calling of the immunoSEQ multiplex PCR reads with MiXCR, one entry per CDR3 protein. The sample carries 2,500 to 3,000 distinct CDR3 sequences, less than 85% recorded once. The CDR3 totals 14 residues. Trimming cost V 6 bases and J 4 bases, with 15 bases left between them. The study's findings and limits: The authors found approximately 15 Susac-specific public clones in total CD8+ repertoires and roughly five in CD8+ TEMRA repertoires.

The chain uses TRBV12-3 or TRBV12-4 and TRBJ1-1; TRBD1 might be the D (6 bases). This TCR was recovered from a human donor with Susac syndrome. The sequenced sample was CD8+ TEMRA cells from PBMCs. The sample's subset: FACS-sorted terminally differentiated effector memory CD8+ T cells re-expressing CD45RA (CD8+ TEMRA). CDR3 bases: TGTGCCAGCAGCACTTTAGGGGGTGGCACTGAAGCTTTCTTT. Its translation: CASSTLGGGTEAFF.